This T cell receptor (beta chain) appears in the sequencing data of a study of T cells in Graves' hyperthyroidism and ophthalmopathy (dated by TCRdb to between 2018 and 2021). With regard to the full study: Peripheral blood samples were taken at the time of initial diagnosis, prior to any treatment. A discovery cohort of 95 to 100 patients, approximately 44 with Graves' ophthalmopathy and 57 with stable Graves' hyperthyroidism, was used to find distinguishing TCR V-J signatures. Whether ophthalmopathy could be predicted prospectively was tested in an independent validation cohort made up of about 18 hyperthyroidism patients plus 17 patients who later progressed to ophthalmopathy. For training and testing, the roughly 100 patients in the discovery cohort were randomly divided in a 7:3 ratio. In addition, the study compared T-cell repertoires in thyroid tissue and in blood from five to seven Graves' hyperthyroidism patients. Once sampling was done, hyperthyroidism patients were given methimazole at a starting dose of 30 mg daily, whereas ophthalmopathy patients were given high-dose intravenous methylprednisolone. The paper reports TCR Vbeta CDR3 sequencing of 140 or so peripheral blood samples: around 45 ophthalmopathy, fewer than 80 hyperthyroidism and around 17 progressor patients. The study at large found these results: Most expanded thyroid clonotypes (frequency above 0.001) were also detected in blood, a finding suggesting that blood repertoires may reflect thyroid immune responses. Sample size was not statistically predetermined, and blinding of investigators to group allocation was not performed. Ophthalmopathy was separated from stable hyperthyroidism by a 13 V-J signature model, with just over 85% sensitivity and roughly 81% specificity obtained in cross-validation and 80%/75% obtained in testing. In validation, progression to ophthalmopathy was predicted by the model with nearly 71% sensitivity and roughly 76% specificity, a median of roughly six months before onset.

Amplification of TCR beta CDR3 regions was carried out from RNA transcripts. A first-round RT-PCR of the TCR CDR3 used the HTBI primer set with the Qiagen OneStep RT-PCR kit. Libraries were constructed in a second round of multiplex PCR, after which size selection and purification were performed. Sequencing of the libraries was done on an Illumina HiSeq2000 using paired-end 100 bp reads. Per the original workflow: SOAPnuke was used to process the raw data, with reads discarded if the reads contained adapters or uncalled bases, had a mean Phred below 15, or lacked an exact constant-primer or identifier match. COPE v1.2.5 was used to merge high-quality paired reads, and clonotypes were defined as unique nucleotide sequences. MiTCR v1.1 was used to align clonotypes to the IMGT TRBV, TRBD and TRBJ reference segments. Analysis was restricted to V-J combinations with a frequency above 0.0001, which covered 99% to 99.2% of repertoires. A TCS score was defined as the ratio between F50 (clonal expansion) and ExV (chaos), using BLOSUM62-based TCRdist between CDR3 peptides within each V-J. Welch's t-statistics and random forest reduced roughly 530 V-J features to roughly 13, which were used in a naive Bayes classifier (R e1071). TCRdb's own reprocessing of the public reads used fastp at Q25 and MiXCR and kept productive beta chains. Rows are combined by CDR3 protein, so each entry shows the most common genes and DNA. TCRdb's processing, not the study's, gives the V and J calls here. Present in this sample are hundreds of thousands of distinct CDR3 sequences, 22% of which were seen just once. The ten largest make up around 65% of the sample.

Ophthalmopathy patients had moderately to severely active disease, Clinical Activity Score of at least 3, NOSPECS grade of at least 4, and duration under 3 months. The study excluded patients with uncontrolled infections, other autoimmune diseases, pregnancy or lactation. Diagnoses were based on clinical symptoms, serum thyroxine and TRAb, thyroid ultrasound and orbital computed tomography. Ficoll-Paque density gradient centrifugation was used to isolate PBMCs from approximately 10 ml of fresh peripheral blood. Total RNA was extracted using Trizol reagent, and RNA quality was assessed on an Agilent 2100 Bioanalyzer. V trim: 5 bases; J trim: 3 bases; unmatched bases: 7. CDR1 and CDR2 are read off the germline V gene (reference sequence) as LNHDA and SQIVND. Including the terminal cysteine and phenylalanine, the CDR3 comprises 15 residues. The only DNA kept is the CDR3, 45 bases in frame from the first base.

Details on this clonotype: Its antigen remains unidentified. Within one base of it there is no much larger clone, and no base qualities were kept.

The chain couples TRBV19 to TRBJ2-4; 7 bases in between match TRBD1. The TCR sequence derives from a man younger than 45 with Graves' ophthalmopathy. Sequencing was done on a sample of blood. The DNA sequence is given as TGTGCCAGTAGTTTTAGAGGGGGCGGCAAAAACATTCAGTACTTC. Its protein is CASSFRGGGKNIQYF.